One T cell receptor (beta chain) is described in this entry. Its binding antigen is unknown. No qualities accompany the bases; no much larger clone lies one base away. This entry comes from a study of CD8+ T cells in alopecia areata (dated by TCRdb to the late 2010s). Turning to the overall study: The treated patients took part in an open-label pilot trial in which moderate-to-severe alopecia areata was treated with oral tofacitinib at 5 to 10 mg twice daily. Tofacitinib was administered for 6 to 18 months, and 6 months of follow-up off drug were then conducted to assess delayed response and recurrence. In treated patients, disease severity was measured using the SALT score, which gives the percentage of scalp surface area affected. High-throughput TCRbeta sequencing was used to examine T cell clonal expansion in alopecia areata in both the C3H/HeJ mouse model and human patients. In humans, TCRbeta sequencing was performed on scalp tissue and on sorted CD4+ and CD8+ peripheral blood T cells from healthy controls and from patients with patchy or totalis/universalis alopecia areata. Tofacitinib-treated patients had biopsies at baseline and at 4 and 24 weeks of treatment, with a later scalp biopsy in several patients. Clonality in the scalp was compared among normal scalp (n=4), patchy alopecia areata scalp (n=8), and alopecia totalis/universalis scalp (n=8). RNA came from the PAXgene miRNA kit for fixed scalp, the miRNeasy kit for PBMCs, and the RNeasy kit for mouse skin. Amplification of TCRbeta CDR3 regions was done by immunoSEQ multiplex PCR using 35 Vbeta forward primers and 13 Jbeta reverse primers.

What the work shows at the level of the full study, not this receptor alone: With tofacitinib, both scalp clonality and the number of expanded CD8+ clones among the top 100 scalp clones went down significantly. Because the treated cohort was small and included a single nonresponder, larger studies are needed to assess links between baseline CD8+ expansion and response. Compared with mice, TCR sequences shared between patients were less clear, possibly partly because of HLA diversity across the patient population. Compared with normal scalp, lesional scalp had higher clonality and more expanded CD8+ clones, particularly in alopecia totalis/universalis, a pattern that suggests antigenic drive. Scalp TCR repertoire analysis is complicated because resident alphabeta T cells in normal human skin are also sequenced, whereas mouse skin is dominated by gammadelta T cells. Many expanded lesional clones persisted in scalp and blood during tofacitinib treatment, which may partly explain relapse after stopping treatment.

The library was generated by the immunoSEQ multiplex PCR assay. RNA was extracted from all samples and reverse transcribed into cDNA, which served as template for TCR sequencing. First-strand cDNA was synthesized with SuperScript III using a 2:1 mix of oligo-dT and random hexamers. A synthetic immune receptor repertoire was used to measure amplification bias, and any remaining bias was corrected computationally. Per the authors' processing: Raw reads were preprocessed to remove errors, and CDR3 was defined by IMGT conventions from the conserved cysteine to phenylalanine. Clonality was computed by normalizing Shannon entropy by log2 of the number of productive unique TCRs and subtracting the result from 1. Whether each scalp clone was CD4 or CD8 was inferred by checking scalp TCRbeta sequences against the CD4 and CD8 repertoires from sorted blood. TCRdb obtained this table from immuneACCESS and retained in-frame rearrangements with V and J assigned. These tables miss some clones; where compared with another copy, unresolved V genes account for less than half of the shortfall, and the remainder is unexplained. The V and J calls and clone size are taken from that table; D and trimming were inferred from the DNA. Across this sample there are 200,000 or so clones, with around two fifths seen only once. Together, the top ten hold 0.4% to 0.55% of the sample.

From V the trimming removes 4 bases and from J it removes 5 bases, while the gene matches leave 3 bases of the junction unaccounted for. CDR1 and CDR2 were assigned from the germline V gene as SGHDN and FVKESK. From the cysteine through the phenylalanine, the CDR3 covers 16 amino acids. Here the CDR3 DNA is all that survives: 48 bases in frame from base 1. Sample treatment or condition, as interpreted from the label and publication: oral pan-JAK inhibitor, 5-10 mg twice daily. Lesional scalp punch biopsies and peripheral blood were obtained from alopecia areata patients. PBMCs were isolated by density centrifugation and stained for CD3, CD4 and CD8, and CD4+ and CD8+ T cells were sorted on a FACSAria.

The sample consisted of CD4+ T cells sorted from blood, taken at approximately week 34, from a patient treated with tofacitinib. Here the chain combines TRBV14 and TRBJ2-1, with 15 bases matching TRBD2. This TCR derives from a human donor with alopecia areata. The CDR3 amino acid sequence is: CASSPGLAGGNNEQFF. The nucleotide sequence is given as TGTGCCAGCAGCCCCGGACTAGCGGGAGGGAACAATGAGCAGTTCTTC.